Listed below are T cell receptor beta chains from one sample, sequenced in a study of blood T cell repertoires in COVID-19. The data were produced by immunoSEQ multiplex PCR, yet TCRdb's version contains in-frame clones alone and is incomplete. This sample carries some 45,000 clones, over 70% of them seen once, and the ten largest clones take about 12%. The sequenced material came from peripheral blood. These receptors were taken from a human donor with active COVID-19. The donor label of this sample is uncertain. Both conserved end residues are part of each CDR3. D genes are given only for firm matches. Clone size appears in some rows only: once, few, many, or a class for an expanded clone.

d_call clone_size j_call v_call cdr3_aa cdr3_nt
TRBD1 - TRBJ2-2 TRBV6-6 CASILGQGYTGELFF TGTGCCTCCATTCTGGGACAGGGCTACACCGGGGAGCTGTTTTTT
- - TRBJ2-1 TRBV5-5 CASSLGVANEQFF TGTGCCAGCAGCTTAGGGGTGGCGAATGAGCAGTTCTTC
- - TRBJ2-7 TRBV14 CASSQSSREQYF TGTGCCAGCAGCCAATCTAGCCGCGAGCAGTACTTC
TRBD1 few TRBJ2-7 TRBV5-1 CASSSGQGFHEQYF TGCGCCAGCAGCTCGGGACAGGGGTTCCACGAGCAGTACTTC
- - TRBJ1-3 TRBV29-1 CSVEDGRDSIYF TGCAGCGTTGAAGATGGCAGGGATTCCATATATTTT
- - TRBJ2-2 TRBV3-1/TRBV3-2 CASSQALVAGELFF TGTGCCAGCAGCCAAGCACTAGTGGCCGGGGAGCTGTTTTTT
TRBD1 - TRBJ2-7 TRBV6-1 CASSERQGRFYEQYF TGTGCCAGCAGTGAGAGACAGGGGAGGTTCTACGAGCAGTACTTC
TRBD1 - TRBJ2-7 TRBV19 CASSPEDRGGEQYF TGTGCCAGTAGTCCGGAGGACAGGGGTGGGGAGCAGTACTTC
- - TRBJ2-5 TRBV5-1 CASSSTGNQETQYF TGCGCCAGCAGCTCAACAGGGAACCAAGAGACCCAGTACTTC
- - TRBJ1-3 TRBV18 CASSPPTAGSGNTIYF TGTGCCAGCTCACCACCGACAGCGGGCTCTGGAAACACCATATATTTT
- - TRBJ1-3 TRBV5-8 CASSFEVSSGNTIYF TGTGCCAGCAGCTTTGAGGTCTCCTCTGGAAACACCATATATTTT
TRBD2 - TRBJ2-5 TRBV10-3 CAIKSSGRTKETQYF TGTGCCATCAAATCTAGCGGGCGGACGAAAGAGACCCAGTACTTC
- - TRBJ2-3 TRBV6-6 CASSGAGTDTQYF TGTGCCAGCAGTGGGGCGGGCACAGATACGCAGTATTTT
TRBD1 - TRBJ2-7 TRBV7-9 CASSFVQGVRYEQYF TGTGCCAGCAGCTTCGTACAGGGGGTCCGTTACGAGCAGTACTTC
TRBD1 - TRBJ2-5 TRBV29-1 CSTGTGETQYF TGCAGCACCGGGACAGGAGAGACCCAGTACTTC
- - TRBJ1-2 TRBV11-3 CASSFPAGRNYGYTF TGTGCCAGCAGCTTCCCGGCAGGCCGCAACTATGGCTACACCTTC
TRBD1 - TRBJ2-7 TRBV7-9 CASSSRDRVTYEQYF TGTGCCAGCAGCTCCCGGGACAGGGTAACCTACGAGCAGTACTTC
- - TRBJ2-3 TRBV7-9 CASSSPRGSDTDTQYF TGTGCCAGCAGCTCCCCGAGGGGGTCCGACACAGATACGCAGTATTTT
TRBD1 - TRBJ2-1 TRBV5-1 CASSWDRVVNEQFF TGCGCCAGCAGCTGGGACAGGGTAGTCAATGAGCAGTTCTTC
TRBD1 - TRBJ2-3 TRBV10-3 CAIREPGQSTDTQYF TGTGCCATCAGGGAGCCGGGACAGAGCACAGATACGCAGTATTTT
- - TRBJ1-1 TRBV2 CASSERVRTTTEAFF TGTGCCAGCAGTGAAAGGGTCCGGACAACCACTGAAGCTTTCTTT
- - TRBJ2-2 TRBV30 CAWNRGLIGELFF TGTGCCTGGAATAGGGGCCTGATCGGGGAGCTGTTTTTT
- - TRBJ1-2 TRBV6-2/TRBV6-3 CASSYSIGQPYGYTF TGTGCCAGCAGTTACTCCATAGGACAGCCTTATGGCTACACCTTC
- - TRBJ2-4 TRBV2 CASRGNDRAKNIQYF TGTGCCAGCAGGGGAAACGACAGAGCCAAAAACATTCAGTACTTC
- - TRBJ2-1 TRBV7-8 CASSSRLGNEQFF TGTGCCAGCAGCTCTCGACTAGGGAATGAGCAGTTCTTC
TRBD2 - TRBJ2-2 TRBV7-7 CASSPTSGTNTGELFF TGTGCTAGCAGCCCGACTAGCGGGACGAACACCGGGGAGCTGTTTTTT
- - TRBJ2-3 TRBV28 CATLLDTQYF TGTGCCACCCTGTTAGATACGCAGTATTTT
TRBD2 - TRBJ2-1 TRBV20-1 CSAPGTNRAFF TGCAGTGCCCCCGGGACTAATCGTGCGTTCTTC